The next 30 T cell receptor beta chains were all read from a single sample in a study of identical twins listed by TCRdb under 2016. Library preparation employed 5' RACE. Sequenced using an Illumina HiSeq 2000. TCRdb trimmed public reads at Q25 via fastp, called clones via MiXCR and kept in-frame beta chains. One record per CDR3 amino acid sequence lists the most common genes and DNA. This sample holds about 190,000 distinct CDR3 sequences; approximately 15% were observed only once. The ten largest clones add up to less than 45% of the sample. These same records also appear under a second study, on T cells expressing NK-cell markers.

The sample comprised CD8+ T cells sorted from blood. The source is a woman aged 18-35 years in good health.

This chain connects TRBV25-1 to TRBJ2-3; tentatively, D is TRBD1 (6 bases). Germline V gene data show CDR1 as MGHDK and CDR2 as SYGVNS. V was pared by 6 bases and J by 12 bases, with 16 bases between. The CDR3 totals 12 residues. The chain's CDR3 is CASSPGGQPQYF. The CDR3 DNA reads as TGTGCCAGCAGCCCCGGTGGACAGCCTCAGTATTTT.

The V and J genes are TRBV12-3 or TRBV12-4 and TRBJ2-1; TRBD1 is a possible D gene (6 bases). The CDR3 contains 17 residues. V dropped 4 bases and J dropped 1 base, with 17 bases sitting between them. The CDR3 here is CASSCPLGTNSYNEQFF. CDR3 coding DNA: TGTGCCAGCAGTTGCCCCCTCGGGACAAATTCCTACAATGAGCAGTTCTTC.

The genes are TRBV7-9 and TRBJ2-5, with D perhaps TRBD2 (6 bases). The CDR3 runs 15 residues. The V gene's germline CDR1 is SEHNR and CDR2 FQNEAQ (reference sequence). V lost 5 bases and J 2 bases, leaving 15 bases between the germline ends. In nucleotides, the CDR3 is TGTGCCAGCAGCCCCATCGCGGGGTCTCAAGAGACCCAGTACTTC. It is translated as CASSPIAGSQETQYF.

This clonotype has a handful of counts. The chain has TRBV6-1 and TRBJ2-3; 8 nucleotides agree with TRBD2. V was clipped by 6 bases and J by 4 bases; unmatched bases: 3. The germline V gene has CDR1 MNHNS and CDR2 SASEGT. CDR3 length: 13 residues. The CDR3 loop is CASRGLASDTQYF. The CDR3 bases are TGTGCCAGCAGAGGACTAGCATCAGATACGCAGTATTTT.

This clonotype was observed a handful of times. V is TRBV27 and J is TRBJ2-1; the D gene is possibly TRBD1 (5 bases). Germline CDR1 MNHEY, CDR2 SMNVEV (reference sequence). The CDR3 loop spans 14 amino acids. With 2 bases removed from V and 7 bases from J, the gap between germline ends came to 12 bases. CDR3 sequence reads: CASSLIWGRNEQFF. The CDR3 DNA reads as TGTGCCAGCAGTTTAATCTGGGGCCGGAATGAGCAGTTCTTC.

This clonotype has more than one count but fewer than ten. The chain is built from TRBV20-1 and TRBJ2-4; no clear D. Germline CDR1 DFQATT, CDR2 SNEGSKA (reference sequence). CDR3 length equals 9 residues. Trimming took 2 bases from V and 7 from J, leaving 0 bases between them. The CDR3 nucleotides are TGCAGTGCTAGAAACATTCAGTACTTC. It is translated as CSARNIQYF.

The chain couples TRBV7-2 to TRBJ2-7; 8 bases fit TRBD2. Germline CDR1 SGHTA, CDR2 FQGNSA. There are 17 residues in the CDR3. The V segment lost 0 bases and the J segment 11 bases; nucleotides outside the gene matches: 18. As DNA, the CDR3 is TGTGCCAGCAGCTTAGCTCCAGCGGGGGCGTCCGACCCGGGCGAGTACTTC. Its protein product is CASSLAPAGASDPGEYF.

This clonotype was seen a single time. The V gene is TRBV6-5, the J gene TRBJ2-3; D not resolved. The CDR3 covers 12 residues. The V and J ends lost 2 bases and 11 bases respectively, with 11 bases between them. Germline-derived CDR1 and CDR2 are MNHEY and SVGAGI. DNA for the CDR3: TGTGCCAGCAGTTACAACCGGATACGGCAGTATTTT. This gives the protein CASSYNRIRQYF.

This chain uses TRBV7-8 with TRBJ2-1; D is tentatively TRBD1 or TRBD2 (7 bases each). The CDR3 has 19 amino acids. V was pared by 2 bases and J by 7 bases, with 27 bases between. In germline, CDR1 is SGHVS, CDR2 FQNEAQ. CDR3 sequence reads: CASSLKAQGGPGLLNEQFF. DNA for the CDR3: TGTGCCAGCAGCTTAAAGGCCCAGGGGGGCCCGGGACTATTAAATGAGCAGTTCTTC.

CDR3 sequence (DNA): TGCGCAACCAGCTTGGAGTACGGGCTTCCCTACGAGCAGTACTTC. This sequence encodes CATSLEYGLPYEQYF. The rearrangement uses TRBV5-1 and TRBJ2-7, with D uncertain. This CDR3 has 15 amino acids. The germline V gene encodes CDR1 SGHRS and CDR2 YFSETQ.

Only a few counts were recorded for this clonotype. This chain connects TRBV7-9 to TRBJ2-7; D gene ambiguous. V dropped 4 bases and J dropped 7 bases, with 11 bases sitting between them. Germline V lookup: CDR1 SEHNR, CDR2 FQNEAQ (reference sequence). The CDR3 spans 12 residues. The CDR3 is CASSSVVAEQYF. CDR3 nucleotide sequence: TGTGCCAGCAGCTCGGTGGTAGCTGAGCAGTACTTC. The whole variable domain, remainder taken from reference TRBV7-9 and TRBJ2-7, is DTGVSQNPRHKITKRGQNVTFRCDPISEHNRLYWYRQTLGQGPEFLTYFQNEAQLEKSRLLSDRFSAERPKGSFSTLEIQRTEQGDSAMYLCASSSVVAEQYFGPGTRLTVT.

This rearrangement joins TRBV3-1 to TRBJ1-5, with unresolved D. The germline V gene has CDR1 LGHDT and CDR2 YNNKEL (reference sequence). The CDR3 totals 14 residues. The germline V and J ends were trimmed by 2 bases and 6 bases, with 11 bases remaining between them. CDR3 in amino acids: CASSQRVGSQPQHF. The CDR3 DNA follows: TGTGCCAGCAGCCAAAGGGTCGGGAGTCAGCCCCAGCATTTT.

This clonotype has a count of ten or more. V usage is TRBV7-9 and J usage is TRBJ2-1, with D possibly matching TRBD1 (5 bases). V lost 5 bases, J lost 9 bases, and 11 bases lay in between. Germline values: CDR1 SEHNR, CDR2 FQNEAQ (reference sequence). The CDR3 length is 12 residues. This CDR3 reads CASSPGAREQFF. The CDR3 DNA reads TGTGCCAGCAGCCCTGGGGCGCGTGAGCAGTTCTTC.

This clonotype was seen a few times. The DNA for the CDR3 is TGCAGTGTTCTCAAACCTCCGTACGAGCAGTACTTC. Protein sequence: CSVLKPPYEQYF. This chain connects TRBV20-1 to TRBJ2-7; D is unresolved. The CDR3 totals 12 residues. V shed 7 bases and J shed 4 bases, with 14 bases lying between them. Germline V CDR1 and CDR2: DFQATT, SNEGSKA (reference sequence).

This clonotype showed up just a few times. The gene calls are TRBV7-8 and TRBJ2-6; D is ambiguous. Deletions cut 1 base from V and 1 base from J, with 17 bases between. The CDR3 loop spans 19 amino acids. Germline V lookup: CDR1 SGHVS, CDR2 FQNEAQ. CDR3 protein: CASSLGRWAPQSGANVLTF. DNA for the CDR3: TGTGCCAGCAGCTTAGGAAGATGGGCGCCCCAGTCTGGGGCCAACGTCCTGACTTTC.

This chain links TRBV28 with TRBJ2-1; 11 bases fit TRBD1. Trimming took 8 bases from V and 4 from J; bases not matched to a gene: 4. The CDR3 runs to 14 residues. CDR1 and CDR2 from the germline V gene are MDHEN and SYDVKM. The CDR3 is CASQGTGGYNEQFF. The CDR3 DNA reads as TGTGCCAGCCAGGGGACAGGGGGTTACAATGAGCAGTTCTTC.

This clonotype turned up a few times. CDR3: CSARFSRDSYNSPLHF. DNA for the CDR3: TGCAGTGCTAGATTTTCCCGGGATAGTTATAATTCACCCCTCCACTTT. The chain carries TRBV20-1 and TRBJ1-6, with D unclear. The V and J ends lost 2 bases and 4 bases respectively, with 15 bases between them. The CDR3 contains 16 residues. Per germline, CDR1 DFQATT and CDR2 SNEGSKA (reference sequence).

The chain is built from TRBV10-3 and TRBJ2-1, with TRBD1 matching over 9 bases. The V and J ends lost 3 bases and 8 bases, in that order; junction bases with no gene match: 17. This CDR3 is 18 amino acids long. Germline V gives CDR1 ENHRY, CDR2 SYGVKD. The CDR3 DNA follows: TGTGCCATCAGTGAAGGTGAATTCGTTCGGGACAGGGTCGATGAGCAGTTCTTC. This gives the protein CAISEGEFVRDRVDEQFF.

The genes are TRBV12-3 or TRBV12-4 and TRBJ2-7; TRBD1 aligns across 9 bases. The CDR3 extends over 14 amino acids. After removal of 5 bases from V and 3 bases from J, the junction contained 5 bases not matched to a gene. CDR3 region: CASSTGGAGYEQYF. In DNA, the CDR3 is TGTGCCAGCAGTACAGGGGGCGCAGGCTACGAGCAGTACTTC.

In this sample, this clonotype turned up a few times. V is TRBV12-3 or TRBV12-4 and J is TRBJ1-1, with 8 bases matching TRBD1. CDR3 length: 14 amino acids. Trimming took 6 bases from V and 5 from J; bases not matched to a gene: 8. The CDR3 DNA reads TGTGCCAGCAGCCCCACAGGGGGTTGGACTGAAGCTTTCTTT. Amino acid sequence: CASSPTGGWTEAFF.

The CDR3 bases are TGTGCCAGCAGCTTAGGGACAGGGGTCGTCGGAGAGACCCAGTACTTC. Translating it yields CASSLGTGVVGETQYF. This sequence joins TRBV7-9 and TRBJ2-5; 9 bases fit TRBD1. The V and J ends lost 1 base and 4 bases, in that order; junction bases with no gene match: 7. CDR1 is SEHNR and CDR2 is FQNEAQ in the germline V gene (reference sequence). The CDR3 length is 16 residues. Full variable domain (rest looked up from reference TRBV7-9 and TRBJ2-5): DTGVSQNPRHKITKRGQNVTFRCDPISEHNRLYWYRQTLGQGPEFLTYFQNEAQLEKSRLLSDRFSAERPKGSFSTLEIQRTEQGDSAMYLCASSLGTGVVGETQYFGPGTRLLVL.

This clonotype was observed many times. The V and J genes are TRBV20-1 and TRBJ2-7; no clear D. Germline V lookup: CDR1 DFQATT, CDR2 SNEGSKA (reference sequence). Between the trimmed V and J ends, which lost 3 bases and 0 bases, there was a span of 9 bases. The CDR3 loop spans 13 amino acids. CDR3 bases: TGCAGTGCTAGCGGGCCTCTCTCCTACGAGCAGTACTTC. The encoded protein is CSASGPLSYEQYF.

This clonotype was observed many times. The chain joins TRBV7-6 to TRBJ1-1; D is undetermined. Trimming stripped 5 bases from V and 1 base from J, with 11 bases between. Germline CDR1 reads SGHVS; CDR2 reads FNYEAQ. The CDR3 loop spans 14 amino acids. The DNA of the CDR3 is TGTGCCAGCAGCCCCAACCCAGGGAACACTGAAGCTTTCTTT. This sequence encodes CASSPNPGNTEAFF.

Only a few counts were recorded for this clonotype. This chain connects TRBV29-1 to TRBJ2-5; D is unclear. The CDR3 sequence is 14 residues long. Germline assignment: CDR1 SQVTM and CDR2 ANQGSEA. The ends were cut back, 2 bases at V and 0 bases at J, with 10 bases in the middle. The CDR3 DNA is TGCAGCGTTGAATTGCTGGGGAACCAAGAGACCCAGTACTTC. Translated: CSVELLGNQETQYF. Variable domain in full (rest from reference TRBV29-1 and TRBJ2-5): SAVISQKPSRDICQRGTSLTIQCQVDSQVTMMFWYRQQPGQSLTLIATANQGSEATYESGFVIDKFPISRPNLTFSTLTVSNMSPEDSSIYLCSVELLGNQETQYFGPGTRLLVL.

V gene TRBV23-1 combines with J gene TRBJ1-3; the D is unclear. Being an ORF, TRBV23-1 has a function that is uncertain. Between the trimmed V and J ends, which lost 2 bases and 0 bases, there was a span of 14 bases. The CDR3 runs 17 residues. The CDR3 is CASSQMGNSNSGNTIYF. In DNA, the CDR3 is TGCGCCAGCAGTCAAATGGGGAACAGTAACTCTGGAAACACCATATATTTT.

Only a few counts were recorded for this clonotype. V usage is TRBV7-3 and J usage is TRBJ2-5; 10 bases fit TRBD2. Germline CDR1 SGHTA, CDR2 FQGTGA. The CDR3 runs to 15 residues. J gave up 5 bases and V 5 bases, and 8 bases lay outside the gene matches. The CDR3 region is CASSESGGGGETQYF. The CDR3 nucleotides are TGTGCCAGCAGCGAGAGCGGGGGGGGTGGGGAGACCCAGTACTTC.

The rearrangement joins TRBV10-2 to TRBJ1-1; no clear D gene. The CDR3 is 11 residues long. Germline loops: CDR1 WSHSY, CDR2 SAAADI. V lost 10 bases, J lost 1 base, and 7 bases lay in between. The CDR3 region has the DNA TGCGCCATCCGGGGGAACACTGAAGCTTTCTTT. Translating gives CAIRGNTEAFF.

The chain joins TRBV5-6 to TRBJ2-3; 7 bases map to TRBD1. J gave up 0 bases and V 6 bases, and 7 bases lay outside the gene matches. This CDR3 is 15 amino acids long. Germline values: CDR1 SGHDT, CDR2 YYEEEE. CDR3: CASTPGTASTDTQYF. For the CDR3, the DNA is TGTGCCAGCACCCCGGGGACAGCTAGCACAGATACGCAGTATTTT.

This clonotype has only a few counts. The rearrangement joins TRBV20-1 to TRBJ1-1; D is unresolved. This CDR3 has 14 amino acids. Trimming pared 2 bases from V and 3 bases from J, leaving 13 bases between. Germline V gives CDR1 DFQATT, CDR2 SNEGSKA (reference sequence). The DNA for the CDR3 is TGCAGTGCTAGACCCCTGACGGACCACACTGAAGCTTTCTTT. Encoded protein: CSARPLTDHTEAFF.

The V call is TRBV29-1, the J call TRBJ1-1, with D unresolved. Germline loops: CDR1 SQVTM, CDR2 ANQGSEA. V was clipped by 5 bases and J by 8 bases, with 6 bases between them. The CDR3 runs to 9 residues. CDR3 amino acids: CSVPGEAFF. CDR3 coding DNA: TGCAGCGTTCCAGGAGAAGCTTTCTTT. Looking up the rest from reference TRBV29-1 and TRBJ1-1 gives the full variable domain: SAVISQKPSRDICQRGTSLTIQCQVDSQVTMMFWYRQQPGQSLTLIATANQGSEATYESGFVIDKFPISRPNLTFSTLTVSNMSPEDSSIYLCSVPGEAFFGQGTRLTVV.